This T cell receptor beta chain emerged from a study of OX40 agonist ivuxolimab in advanced cancers. Study results and limitations: Some nonresponders also had low normalized T-cell clonal expansion. Clonal expansion from baseline to week 6 occurred in both CD4+ and CD8+ T cells.

Trimming took 2 bases from V and 10 from J; bases not matched to a gene: 9. The CDR3 length is 15 residues. The germline CDR1 and CDR2 sequences are MNHEY and SMNVEV (reference sequence). Autoimmune disease history or systemic immunosuppression barred patients. Peripheral blood came from all dose cohorts at three timepoints. In the case of this clone: Its target is unknown.

Sequencing used immunoSEQ multiplex PCR; TCRdb keeps in-frame clones, though not all of them. This table holds tens of thousands of clones, over 75% found once. The V call is TRBV27, the J call TRBJ1-5, with TRBD1 matching over 9 bases. This clonotype originated in an adult with an advanced solid tumor such as melanoma, head and neck, liver or kidney cancer. The sample was CD4+ or CD8+ T cells sorted from blood, taken in a trial of the OX40 agonist ivuxolimab. The CDR3 protein is CASSLGRTGDFPQHF. The CDR3 DNA is TGTGCCAGCAGTTTAGGGCGGACAGGGGATTTTCCCCAGCATTTT.